Listed here are 29 T cell receptor beta chains from one sample, sequenced in a study of cytomegalovirus exposure and HLA in healthy donors. The PCR had 60 Vbeta and 13 Jbeta primers. Clones were read by immunoSEQ multiplex PCR, and TCRdb kept only the in-frame ones, dropping some. Altogether 150,000 to 200,000 clones are present, roughly 71% being singletons, with the ten largest covering about 1.6%. The sequencing sample was made of PBMCs. The source of these receptors is a girl aged 5-17 years in good health and CMV-seronegative.

A few counts support this clone. The chain is built from TRBV6-4 and TRBJ2-1, with a possible D match to TRBD2 (7 bases). V lost 2 bases to trimming and J lost 8 bases, with 13 bases between them. The CDR3 consists of 14 residues. CDR1 is MRHNA and CDR2 is SNTAGT in the germline V gene. CDR3 in amino acids: CASSDRGGPDEQFF. In DNA, the CDR3 is TGTGCCAGCAGTGACAGGGGGGGGCCTGATGAGCAGTTCTTC.

The rearrangement joins TRBV5-1 to TRBJ2-3; 14 nucleotides match TRBD2. This CDR3 has 17 residues. Germline V gives CDR1 SGHRS, CDR2 YFSETQ. With 5 bases clipped from V and 0 bases from J, the junction kept 5 bases outside the gene matches. For the CDR3, the DNA is TGCGCCAGCAGACCCGGACTAGCGGGGGGCAGCACAGATACGCAGTATTTT. Amino acid sequence: CASRPGLAGGSTDTQYF.

In regard to this clone: Other nucleotide sequences from this sample produce the same CDR3. This chain connects TRBV2 to TRBJ2-7; the D is unclear. Germline loops: CDR1 SNHLY, CDR2 FYNNEI. Between the trimmed V and J ends, which lost 1 base and 2 bases, there was a span of 9 bases. This CDR3 contains 14 residues. The CDR3 DNA sequence: TGTGCCAGCAGTGAAGTCCCTTTTCCCTACGAGCAGTACTTC. Its protein product is CASSEVPFPYEQYF.

The chain employs TRBV6-1 and TRBJ1-1; D is uncertain. V lost 4 bases and J lost 9, with 15 bases in between. Germline CDR1 is MNHNS and CDR2 is SASEGT. This CDR3 spans 13 amino acids. The CDR3 spells CASSVGSSSKAFF. CDR3 DNA sequence: TGTGCCAGCAGTGTTGGGAGTTCATCGAAAGCTTTCTTT.

This chain connects TRBV4-1 to TRBJ2-5; D is perhaps TRBD1 (6 bases). The germline CDR1 and CDR2 sequences are MGHRA and YSYEKL. The CDR3 covers 15 residues. V was cut by 3 bases and J by 7 bases, with 18 bases left in between. This CDR3 is CASSQPQQGRTTQYF. Here the CDR3 DNA reads TGCGCCAGCAGCCAGCCCCAACAGGGCAGGACGACCCAGTACTTC.

This clone was counted a single time. The V gene is TRBV5-1, the J gene TRBJ1-1; D is perhaps TRBD1 (5 bases). The germline V gene has CDR1 SGHRS and CDR2 YFSETQ. The CDR3 sequence is 13 residues long. V dropped 6 bases and J dropped 5 bases, with 14 bases sitting between them. CDR3 DNA sequence: TGCGCCAGCACCACGGGGGGAGGAACTGAAGCTTTCTTT. It translates to CASTTGGGTEAFF.

This chain connects TRBV27 to TRBJ1-4; tentative D call: TRBD1 (5 bases). This CDR3 comprises 13 residues. Germline V CDR1 and CDR2: MNHEY, SMNVEV (reference sequence). V lost 2 bases and J lost 15, with 16 bases in between. CDR3 coding DNA: TGTGCCAGCAGTTTAGGTTGGGGGAGGAGCATGTTTTTT. Translation: CASSLGWGRSMFF.

The V gene is TRBV15, the J gene TRBJ1-4; D is ambiguous. The V gene's germline CDR1 is LNHNV and CDR2 YYDKDF (reference sequence). CDR3 length: 16 residues. V gave up 1 base and J gave up 1 base, with 10 bases separating them. As DNA, the CDR3 is TGTGCCACCAGCAGAGTAGTAGCGGGAACTAATGAAAAACTGTTTTTT. Amino acid sequence: CATSRVVAGTNEKLFF.

This clone was counted only a few times. The chain links TRBV5-1 to TRBJ1-5; 8 nucleotides match TRBD1. Germline V gene sequence: CDR1 SGHRS, CDR2 YFSETQ. The CDR3 runs 16 residues. The J segment lost 4 bases and the V segment lost 0 bases, leaving 6 bases of the junction unmatched. This chain's CDR3 is CASSLAAGQVNQPQHF. The CDR3 DNA is TGCGCCAGCAGCTTGGCCGCGGGACAGGTGAATCAGCCCCAGCATTTT.

The gene calls are TRBV5-6 and TRBJ1-6; D is possibly TRBD1 (5 bases). This CDR3 region has 16 residues. Trimming stripped 1 base from V and 13 bases from J, with 21 bases between. CDR1 and CDR2 from the germline V gene are SGHDT and YYEEEE. The CDR3 reads CASSLSRGGVGGPLHF. The CDR3 DNA reads TGTGCCAGCAGCTTGTCGCGGGGCGGGGTGGGAGGCCCCCTCCACTTT.

V is TRBV5-5 and J is TRBJ1-1; perhaps TRBD1 as D (5 bases). This CDR3 contains 12 residues. V dropped 4 bases and J dropped 6 bases, with 10 bases sitting between them. CDR1 is SGHKS, CDR2 YYEKEE, per germline (reference sequence). Here the CDR3 reads CASSRGGAEAFF. For the CDR3, the DNA is TGTGCCAGCAGCCGGGGGGGTGCTGAAGCTTTCTTT.

This chain joins TRBV7-8 and TRBJ1-5; a weak D match, TRBD1 (5 bases). The V end was cut by 3 bases, the J end by 6 bases, with 9 bases between. CDR3 length: 13 residues. From germline, CDR1 is SGHVS and CDR2 FQNEAQ. CDR3 DNA: TGTGCCAGCAGCTTCCGGGGGGGTCAGCCCCAGCATTTT. Translating gives CASSFRGGQPQHF.

This clone was counted a few times. The rearrangement uses TRBV4-1 and TRBJ1-5, with TRBD1 identical over 9 bases. Trimming cost V 3 bases and J 2 bases; bases outside gene matches: 8. This CDR3 has 17 residues. CDR1 is MGHRA, CDR2 YSYEKL, per germline. DNA for the CDR3: TGCGCCAGCAGCCAGGACCGGGACAGGGCGGGCAATCAGCCCCAGCATTTT. Translated, it gives CASSQDRDRAGNQPQHF.

The chain uses TRBV10-3 and TRBJ2-1, with 12 bases lining up with TRBD1. Trimming cost V 2 bases and J 0 bases; bases outside gene matches: 2. Germline assignment: CDR1 ENHRY and CDR2 SYGVKD. The CDR3 sequence is 17 residues long. The CDR3 nucleotides read TGTGCCATCAGTGAGCCGGGACAGGGGGCCTCCTACAATGAGCAGTTCTTC. As protein: CAISEPGQGASYNEQFF.

The chain couples TRBV7-2 to TRBJ1-5, with 8 bases matching TRBD1. Germline CDR1 is SGHTA and CDR2 is FQGNSA. The CDR3 runs 15 residues. J gave up 3 bases and V 1 base, and 2 bases lay outside the gene matches. CDR3 protein: CASSLVQGANQPQHF. The CDR3 DNA is TGTGCCAGCAGCTTAGTTCAGGGGGCCAATCAGCCCCAGCATTTT.

The V and J genes are TRBV10-1 and TRBJ2-2, with D possibly matching TRBD2 (7 bases). Per germline, CDR1 WNHNN and CDR2 SYGVQD (reference sequence). V lost 10 bases to trimming and J lost 2 bases, with 20 bases between them. CDR3 size: 16 residues. CDR3 amino acids: CATSRGGGLNTGELFF. The CDR3 DNA follows: TGCGCCACCAGCCGAGGAGGGGGACTAAACACCGGGGAGCTGTTTTTT.

The chain carries TRBV5-1 and TRBJ1-1; D is unresolved. Looked up from germline, CDR1 is SGHRS and CDR2 is YFSETQ. This CDR3 is built from 15 residues. The V gene lost 4 bases and the J gene lost 6 bases, with 19 bases spanning the gap. The CDR3 DNA is TGCGCCAGCAGCCCGGGAGAGTTCGGGTTGGCTGAAGCTTTCTTT. Its protein is CASSPGEFGLAEAFF. Based on the CDR3 plus reference TRBV5-1 and TRBJ1-1, the full variable domain is KAGVTQTPRYLIKTRGQQVTLSCSPISGHRSVSWYQQTPGQGLQFLFEYFSETQRNKGNFPGRFSGRQFSNSRSEMNVSTLELGDSALYLCASSPGEFGLAEAFFGQGTRLTVV.

This chain links TRBV4-1 with TRBJ2-1; 10 bases line up with TRBD2. The V gene end was trimmed by 0 bases and the J gene end by 7 bases; junction bases not matched to a gene: 9. Looked up from germline, CDR1 is MGHRA and CDR2 is YSYEKL. The CDR3 loop spans 17 amino acids. This chain's CDR3 is CASSQEPAGGQRNEQFF. The CDR3 DNA follows: TGCGCCAGCAGCCAAGAACCAGCGGGGGGGCAACGGAATGAGCAGTTCTTC.

The chain joins TRBV5-8 to TRBJ2-6, with TRBD1 matching over 10 bases. V trimming: 4 bases; J trimming: 0 bases; junction bases outside the gene matches: 7. The CDR3 length is 18 residues. The germline gives CDR1 SGHTS, CDR2 YDEGEE. The CDR3 is CASSPRTGGYSGANVLTF. The CDR3 bases are TGTGCCAGCAGCCCACGGACAGGGGGATACTCTGGGGCCAACGTCCTGACTTTC.

This clone has a handful of counts. J is TRBJ2-7 and V is TRBV6-6, with D tentatively TRBD2 (7 bases). Germline V gives CDR1 MNHNY, CDR2 SVGAGI (reference sequence). V lost 6 bases, J lost 4 bases, and 16 bases lay in between. CDR3 size: 14 residues. In DNA form, the CDR3 reads TGTGCCAGCAGCCGGGCGGGGGCAGGGTACGAGCAGTACTTC. It translates to CASSRAGAGYEQYF.

This chain connects TRBV9 to TRBJ2-2; D might be TRBD1 (5 bases). This CDR3 is built from 15 residues. Germline loops: CDR1 SGDLS, CDR2 YYNGEE. The V gene lost 5 bases and the J gene lost 1 base, with 12 bases spanning the gap. As DNA, the CDR3 is TGTGCCAGCAGACCCACAGGCTTGAACACCGGGGAGCTGTTTTTT. Translated: CASRPTGLNTGELFF.

This sequence joins TRBV6-5 and TRBJ2-3, with a weak D call TRBD1 (6 bases). This CDR3 spans 15 amino acids. Deletions cut 2 bases from V and 3 bases from J, with 12 bases between. Germline V gene data show CDR1 as MNHEY and CDR2 as SVGAGI. CDR3 residues: CASSYVGAQTDTQYF. DNA for the CDR3: TGTGCCAGCAGTTACGTGGGGGCCCAGACAGATACGCAGTATTTT.

The chain uses TRBV2 and TRBJ2-5, with D unresolved. CDR3 length equals 16 residues. The germline CDR1 and CDR2 sequences are SNHLY and FYNNEI. Trimming pared 0 bases from V and 4 bases from J, leaving 15 bases between. The CDR3 DNA is TGTGCCAGCAGTGAAGCGGTGACACGATCCTCAGAGACCCAGTACTTC. Translation: CASSEAVTRSSETQYF.

The chain recombines TRBV6-4 with TRBJ1-3; D gene uncertain. Trimming removed 3 bases from V and 4 bases from J, with 13 bases in between. Germline V gene lookup returns CDR1 MRHNA and CDR2 SNTAGT. The CDR3 has 15 residues. In DNA form, the CDR3 reads TGTGCCAGCAGTGAATTGCTGGGCGCAGGAAACACCATATATTTT. Translated, it gives CASSELLGAGNTIYF.

In this sample, this clone turned up a few times. This chain joins TRBV28 and TRBJ1-6; tentatively, D is TRBD1 (6 bases). V lost 5 bases and J lost 6, with 14 bases in between. In germline, CDR1 is MDHEN, CDR2 SYDVKM. The CDR3 is made up of 15 amino acids. The CDR3 loop reads CASSVTDSGNSPLHF. CDR3 sequence (DNA): TGTGCCAGCAGTGTAACGGACAGCGGTAATTCACCCCTCCACTTT.

The chain links TRBV28 to TRBJ2-7; D is perhaps TRBD1 (6 bases). V was cut by 5 bases and J by 6 bases, with 14 bases left in between. The germline CDR1 and CDR2 sequences are MDHEN and SYDVKM. The CDR3 runs 13 residues. In DNA, the CDR3 is TGTGCCAGCAGTAAAACAGGGTACCGCGAGCAGTACTTC. This sequence encodes CASSKTGYREQYF.

This chain links TRBV4-1 with TRBJ2-2, with D tentatively TRBD2 (5 bases). Germline values: CDR1 MGHRA, CDR2 YSYEKL. This CDR3 is 16 amino acids long. V was shortened by 3 bases and J by 1 base, with 12 bases between the two germline ends. The CDR3 coding sequence is TGCGCCAGCAGCCAGGGGAGTCTTATGAACACCGGGGAGCTGTTTTTT. Its protein is CASSQGSLMNTGELFF.

The V call is TRBV9, the J call TRBJ1-1; D call uncertain. Trimming took off 3 bases at V and 1 base at J, with 4 bases between the two ends. The CDR3 has 12 amino acids. The germline V gene has CDR1 SGDLS and CDR2 YYNGEE. The DNA of the CDR3 is TGTGCCAGCAGCGGAGAGAACACTGAAGCTTTCTTT. This codes for CASSGENTEAFF.

V usage is TRBV5-4 and J usage is TRBJ2-2, with D maybe TRBD2 (5 bases). The CDR3 spans 15 residues. Germline lookup yields CDR1 SGHNT and CDR2 YYREEE (reference sequence). V lost 1 base and J lost 4, with 11 bases in between. For the CDR3, the DNA is TGTGCCAGCAGCTTGAGTGCGGGTGGCACCGGGGAGCTGTTTTTT. Amino acid sequence: CASSLSAGGTGELFF.